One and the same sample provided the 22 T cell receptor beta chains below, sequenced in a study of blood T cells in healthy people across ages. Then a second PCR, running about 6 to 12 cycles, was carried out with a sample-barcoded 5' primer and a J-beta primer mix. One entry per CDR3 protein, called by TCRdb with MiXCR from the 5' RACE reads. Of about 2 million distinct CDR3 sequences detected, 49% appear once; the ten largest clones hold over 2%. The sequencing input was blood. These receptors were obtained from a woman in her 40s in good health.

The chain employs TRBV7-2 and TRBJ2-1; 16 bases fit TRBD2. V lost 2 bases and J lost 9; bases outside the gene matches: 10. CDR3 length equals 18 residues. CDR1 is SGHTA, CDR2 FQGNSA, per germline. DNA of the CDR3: TGTGCCAGCAGCTTATTACTAGGGACTAGCGGGGGGGCTGGTGAGCAGTTCTTC. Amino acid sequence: CASSLLLGTSGGAGEQFF.

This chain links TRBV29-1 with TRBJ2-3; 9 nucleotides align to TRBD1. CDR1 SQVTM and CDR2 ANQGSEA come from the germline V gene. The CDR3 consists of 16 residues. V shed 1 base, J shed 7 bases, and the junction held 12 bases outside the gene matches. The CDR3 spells CSVEGTGTGNLYTQYF. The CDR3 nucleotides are TGCAGCGTTGAAGGGACCGGGACAGGGAATCTTTATACGCAGTATTTT.

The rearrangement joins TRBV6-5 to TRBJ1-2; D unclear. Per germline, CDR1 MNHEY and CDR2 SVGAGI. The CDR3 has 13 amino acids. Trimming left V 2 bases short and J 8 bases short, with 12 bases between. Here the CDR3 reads CASSYGVTKGYTF. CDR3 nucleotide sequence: TGTGCCAGCAGTTACGGGGTTACAAAGGGCTACACCTTC.

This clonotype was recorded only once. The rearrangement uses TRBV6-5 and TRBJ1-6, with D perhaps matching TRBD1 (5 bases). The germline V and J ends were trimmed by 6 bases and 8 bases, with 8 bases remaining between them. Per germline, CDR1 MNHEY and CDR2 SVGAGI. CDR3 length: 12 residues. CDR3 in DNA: TGTGCCAGCAGGCAGACAGATTCACCCCTCCACTTT. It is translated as CASRQTDSPLHF.

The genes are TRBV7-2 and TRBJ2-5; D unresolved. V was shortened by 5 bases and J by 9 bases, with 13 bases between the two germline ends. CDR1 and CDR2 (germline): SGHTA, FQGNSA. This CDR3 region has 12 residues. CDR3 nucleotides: TGTGCCAGCAGCCCGAACACGGCGCCCCAGTACTTC. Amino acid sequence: CASSPNTAPQYF.

The CDR3 is CSAATGVGYNEQFF. For the CDR3, the DNA is TGCAGTGCTGCAACAGGGGTAGGCTACAATGAGCAGTTCTTC. This chain links TRBV20-1 with TRBJ2-1, with 7 nucleotides matching TRBD1. Trimming removed 5 bases from V and 3 bases from J; junction bases left unmatched: 7. There are 14 residues in the CDR3. Germline CDR1 DFQATT, CDR2 SNEGSKA (reference sequence).

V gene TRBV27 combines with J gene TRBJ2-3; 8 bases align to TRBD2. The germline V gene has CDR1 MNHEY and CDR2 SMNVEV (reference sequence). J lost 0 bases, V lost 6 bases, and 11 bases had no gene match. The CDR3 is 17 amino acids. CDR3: CASRAGGGGGSTDTQYF. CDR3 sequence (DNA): TGTGCCAGCAGGGCGGGGGGCGGGGGAGGAAGCACAGATACGCAGTATTTT.

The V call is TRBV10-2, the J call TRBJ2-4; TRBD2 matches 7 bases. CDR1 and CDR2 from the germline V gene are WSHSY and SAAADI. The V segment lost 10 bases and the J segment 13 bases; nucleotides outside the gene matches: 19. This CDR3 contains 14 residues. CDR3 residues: CATLSAKRAREQYF. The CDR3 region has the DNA TGCGCCACCTTATCCGCCAAGAGGGCGCGGGAGCAGTACTTC.

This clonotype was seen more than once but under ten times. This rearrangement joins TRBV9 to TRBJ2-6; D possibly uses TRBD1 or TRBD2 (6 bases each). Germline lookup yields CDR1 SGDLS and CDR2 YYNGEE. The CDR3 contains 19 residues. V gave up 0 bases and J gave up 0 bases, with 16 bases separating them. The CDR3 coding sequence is TGTGCCAGCAGCGTAGAGTCGGGGGCCACCTTCTCTGGGGCCAACGTCCTGACTTTC. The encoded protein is CASSVESGATFSGANVLTF.

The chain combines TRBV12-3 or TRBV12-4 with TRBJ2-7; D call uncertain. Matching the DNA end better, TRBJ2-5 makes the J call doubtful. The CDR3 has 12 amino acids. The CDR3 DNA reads TGTGCCAGCAGTTTGGGGATCCAGACCCAGTACTTC. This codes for CASSLGIQTQYF.

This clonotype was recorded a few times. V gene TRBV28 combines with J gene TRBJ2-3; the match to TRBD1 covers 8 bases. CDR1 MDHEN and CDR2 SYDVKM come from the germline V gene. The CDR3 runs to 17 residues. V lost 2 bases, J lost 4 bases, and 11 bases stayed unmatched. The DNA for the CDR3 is TGTGCCAGCAGTTTAACTTCTGGTCAGGGGGCGGCAGATACGCAGTATTTT. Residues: CASSLTSGQGAADTQYF.

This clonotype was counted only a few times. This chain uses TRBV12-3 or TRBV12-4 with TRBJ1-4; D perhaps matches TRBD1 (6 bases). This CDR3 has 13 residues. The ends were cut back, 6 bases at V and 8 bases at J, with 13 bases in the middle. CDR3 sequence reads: CASSEGEGEKLFF. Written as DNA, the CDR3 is TGTGCCAGCAGCGAGGGGGAAGGAGAAAAACTGTTTTTT.

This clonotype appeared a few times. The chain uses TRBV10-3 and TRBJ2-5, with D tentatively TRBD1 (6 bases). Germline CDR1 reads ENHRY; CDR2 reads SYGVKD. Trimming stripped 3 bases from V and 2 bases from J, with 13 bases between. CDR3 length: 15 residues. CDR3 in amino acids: CAISEGGSLQETQYF. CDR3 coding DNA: TGTGCCATCAGTGAAGGGGGATCCCTTCAAGAGACCCAGTACTTC.

CDR3 coding DNA: TGTGCCAGTAGCCAGGCGCCGGGACAGAACTATGGCTACACCTTC. As protein: CASSQAPGQNYGYTF. This chain links TRBV19 with TRBJ1-2, with 7 bases aligning to TRBD1. Looked up from germline, CDR1 is LNHDA and CDR2 is SQIVND (reference sequence). The CDR3 spans 15 residues. The ends lost 6 bases at V and 2 bases at J; junction bases unmatched: 9.

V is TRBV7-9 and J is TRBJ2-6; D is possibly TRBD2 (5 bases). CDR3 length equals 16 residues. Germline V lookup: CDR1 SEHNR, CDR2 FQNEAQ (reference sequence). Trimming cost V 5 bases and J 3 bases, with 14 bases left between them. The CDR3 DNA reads TGTGCCAGCAGCAGAGCGAGGGAAGGTGGGGCCAACGTCCTGACTTTC. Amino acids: CASSRAREGGANVLTF.

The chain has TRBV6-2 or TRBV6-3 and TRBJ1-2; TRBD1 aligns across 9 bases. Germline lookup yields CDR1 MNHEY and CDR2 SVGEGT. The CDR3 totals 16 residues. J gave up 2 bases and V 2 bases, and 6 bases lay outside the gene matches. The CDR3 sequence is CASSYGTGTRNYGYTF. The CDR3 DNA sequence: TGTGCCAGCAGTTACGGGACAGGGACGCGGAACTATGGCTACACCTTC.

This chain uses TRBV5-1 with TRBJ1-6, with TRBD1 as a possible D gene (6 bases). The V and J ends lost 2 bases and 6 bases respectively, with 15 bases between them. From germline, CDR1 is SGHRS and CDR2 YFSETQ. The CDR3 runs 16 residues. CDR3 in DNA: TGCGCCAGCAGCTTTACAGGGCTCGACCTTAATTCACCCCTCCACTTT. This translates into CASSFTGLDLNSPLHF.

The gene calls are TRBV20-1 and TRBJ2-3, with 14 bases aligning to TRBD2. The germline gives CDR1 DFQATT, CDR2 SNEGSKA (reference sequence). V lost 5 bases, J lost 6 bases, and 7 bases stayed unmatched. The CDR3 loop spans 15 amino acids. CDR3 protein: CSAYGLAGGRDTQYF. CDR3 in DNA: TGCAGTGCTTATGGACTAGCGGGGGGAAGGGATACGCAGTATTTT.

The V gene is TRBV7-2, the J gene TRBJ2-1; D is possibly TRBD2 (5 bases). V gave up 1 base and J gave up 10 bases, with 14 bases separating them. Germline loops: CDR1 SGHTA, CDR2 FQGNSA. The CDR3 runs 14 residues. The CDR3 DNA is TGTGCCAGCAGCTTAGGAGGGTCATCCTACGAGCAGTTCTTC. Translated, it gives CASSLGGSSYEQFF.

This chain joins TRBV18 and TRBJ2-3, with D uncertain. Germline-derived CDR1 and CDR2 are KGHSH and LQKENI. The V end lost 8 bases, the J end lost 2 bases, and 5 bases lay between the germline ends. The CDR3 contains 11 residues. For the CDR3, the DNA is TGTGCCAGCCAGACCACAGATACGCAGTATTTT. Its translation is CASQTTDTQYF.

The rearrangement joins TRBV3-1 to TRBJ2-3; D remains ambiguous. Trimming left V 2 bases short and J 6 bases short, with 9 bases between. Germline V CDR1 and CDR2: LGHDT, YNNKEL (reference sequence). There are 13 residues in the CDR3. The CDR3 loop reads CASSQTMADTQYF. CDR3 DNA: TGTGCCAGCAGCCAAACTATGGCCGATACGCAGTATTTT.

CDR3 loop: CASSLFSGDPSSEQYF. In DNA, the CDR3 is TGTGCCAGCAGTCTATTCAGCGGGGACCCATCAAGCGAGCAGTACTTC. The chain employs TRBV28 and TRBJ2-7; TRBD2 matches at 7 bases. The length of the CDR3 is 16 residues. Germline V gene lookup returns CDR1 MDHEN and CDR2 SYDVKM. Germline trimming cut 5 bases from V and 6 bases from J; bases unmatched to any gene: 16.